Shown below are 16 T cell receptor beta chains from a single sample sequenced in a study of blood T cell repertoires in COVID-19 (dated by TCRdb to 2020 to 2021). Library generation was performed with the immunoSEQ multiplex PCR assay. Sourced from immuneACCESS, this table was stored by TCRdb with only in-frame sequences that have V and J called. A share of the clones is absent; for the studies checked, an unresolved V gene accounts for under half, and the remainder has no known explanation. The sample contains over 250,000 clones, roughly 90% of them found a single time. The ten largest clonotypes hold approximately 3% of the sample. The sample comprised PBMCs or T cells enriched from blood (not recorded which). These receptor sequences come from a woman between 50 and 59 years old who had recovered from COVID-19.

V usage is TRBV3-1 (or the pseudogene TRBV3-2) and J usage is TRBJ2-2, with 8 positions matching TRBD2. The ends lost 4 bases at V and 6 bases at J; junction bases unmatched: 10. Germline loops: CDR1 LGHDT, CDR2 YNNKEL (reference sequence). The CDR3 extends over 16 amino acids. The CDR3 region is CASSLRGSGKPGELFF. The CDR3 DNA sequence: TGTGCCAGCAGCCTGCGGGGTAGCGGGAAACCCGGGGAGCTGTTTTTT.

This clone was picked up one time. CDR3: CASSLSFLGGSGYTF. The CDR3 coding sequence is TGTGCCAGCAGTTTATCGTTTTTGGGGGGGAGTGGCTACACCTTC. The chain joins TRBV27 to TRBJ1-2, with D perhaps matching TRBD1 (5 bases). The length of the CDR3 is 15 residues. Trimming took off 0 bases at V and 7 bases at J, with 15 bases between the two ends. Germline V gene sequence: CDR1 MNHEY, CDR2 SMNVEV (reference sequence).

V is TRBV6-2 or TRBV6-3 and J is TRBJ2-5, with unresolved D. The CDR3 contains 13 residues. Trimming took 0 bases from V and 4 from J, leaving 6 bases between them. Looked up from germline, CDR1 is MNHEY and CDR2 is SVGEGT. The CDR3 here is CASSYSSVETQYF. The DNA for the CDR3 is TGTGCCAGCAGTTACTCGAGTGTAGAGACCCAGTACTTC.

The chain combines TRBV27 with TRBJ1-1; 7 bases agree with TRBD1. Germline V CDR1 and CDR2: MNHEY, SMNVEV (reference sequence). The trim removed 5 bases at V and 5 bases at J, leaving 5 bases unmatched. The CDR3 runs 13 residues. CDR3 sequence: CASSAGQLTEAFF. DNA for the CDR3: TGTGCCAGCAGTGCGGGACAGTTGACTGAAGCTTTCTTT.

The table lists this clone with a count of one. Other DNA sequences from this sample encode an identical CDR3 as well. The V and J genes are TRBV9 and TRBJ2-7, with D uncertain. The germline gives CDR1 SGDLS, CDR2 YYNGEE. CDR3 length: 13 amino acids. Trimming shortened V by 0 bases and J by 2 bases, and 6 bases separated the two germline ends. The CDR3 sequence: CASSVGQTYEQYF. In DNA, the CDR3 is TGTGCCAGCAGCGTAGGTCAGACCTACGAGCAGTACTTC.

The chain is built from TRBV29-1 and TRBJ1-1; 7 bases line up with TRBD1. V trimming: 6 bases; J trimming: 11 bases; junction bases outside the gene matches: 12. This CDR3 is built from 12 residues. In germline, CDR1 is SQVTM, CDR2 ANQGSEA. The CDR3 loop reads CSVGSGTEVAFF. CDR3 coding DNA: TGCAGCGTCGGATCCGGGACAGAGGTGGCTTTCTTT.

This clone was observed a few times. The chain carries TRBV28 and TRBJ2-7; TRBD1 aligns across 7 bases. This CDR3 has 14 residues. The junction had 17 bases not matched to a gene; V was cut back by 5 bases and J by 13 bases. The germline gives CDR1 MDHEN, CDR2 SYDVKM. The CDR3 sequence: CASSRDRITYLPYF. In nucleotides, the CDR3 is TGTGCCAGCAGTCGGGACAGAATCACTTATCTTCCATACTTC.

The chain links TRBV6-5 to TRBJ1-6; D is perhaps TRBD1 (6 bases). Germline V gene sequence: CDR1 MNHEY, CDR2 SVGAGI. This CDR3 comprises 14 residues. V was pared by 6 bases and J by 0 bases, with 6 bases between. The CDR3 DNA reads TGTGCCAGCAGGGACAGCTCCTATAATTCACCCCTCCACTTT. This encodes CASRDSSYNSPLHF.

The chain employs TRBV15 and TRBJ2-1; 14 bases line up with TRBD2. Germline V gene sequence: CDR1 LNHNV, CDR2 YYDKDF (reference sequence). The CDR3 sequence is 18 residues long. V lost 4 bases to trimming and J lost 4 bases; unmatched junction nucleotides: 9. CDR3 sequence: CATSKRRLAGGRYNEQFF. CDR3 nucleotide sequence: TGTGCCACCAGCAAACGAAGACTAGCGGGAGGGAGGTACAATGAGCAGTTCTTC.

V usage is TRBV30 and J usage is TRBJ1-2; possible D gene TRBD1, 5 bases. The ends were cut back, 1 base at V and 3 bases at J, with 12 bases in the middle. The CDR3 loop spans 14 amino acids. Per germline, CDR1 GTSNPN and CDR2 SVGIG (reference sequence). In nucleotides, the CDR3 is TGTGCCTGGAGTGGGGTTTGGGGGGACTATGGCTACACCTTC. Protein product: CAWSGVWGDYGYTF.

This clone was counted once. The chain has TRBV5-1 and TRBJ1-5; D not resolved. The V gene's germline CDR1 is SGHRS and CDR2 YFSETQ. This CDR3 region has 14 residues. Trimming removed 0 bases at V and 4 bases at J, with 8 bases between. CDR3 nucleotides: TGCGCCAGCAGCTTGGGCCCGGGAAATCAGCCCCAGCATTTT. Protein: CASSLGPGNQPQHF.

V usage is TRBV7-9 and J usage is TRBJ2-2, with D unresolved. The CDR3 length is 17 residues. Germline V lookup: CDR1 SEHNR, CDR2 FQNEAQ (reference sequence). Trimming took 1 base from V and 3 from J, leaving 15 bases between them. The CDR3 nucleotides read TGTGCCAGCAGCTTAGTCTACGCGGCTCGGGACACCGGGGAGCTGTTTTTT. Amino acids: CASSLVYAARDTGELFF.

The gene calls are TRBV28 and TRBJ1-2, with 8 bases lining up with TRBD1. Unmatched junction bases numbered 10, after V lost 6 bases and J lost 1 base. Germline V gene sequence: CDR1 MDHEN, CDR2 SYDVKM. This CDR3 region has 16 residues. CDR3 DNA sequence: TGTGCCAGCAGCCGAAAGGGACAGGAAGTTAACTATGGCTACACCTTC. Protein: CASSRKGQEVNYGYTF.

This chain joins TRBV27 and TRBJ2-1, with TRBD2 identical over 8 bases. The germline gives CDR1 MNHEY, CDR2 SMNVEV (reference sequence). CDR3 length: 16 residues. V shed 6 bases and J 3 bases; nucleotides not matched to a gene: 10. The CDR3 DNA follows: TGTGCCAGCAGGACCCAAAGCGGGAGCGGCTACAATGAGCAGTTCTTC. It translates to CASRTQSGSGYNEQFF.

The gene calls are TRBV7-9 and TRBJ1-1, with TRBD1 identical over 7 bases. The CDR3 length is 16 residues. Trimming removed 6 bases from V and 4 bases from J; junction bases left unmatched: 14. Germline V gene data show CDR1 as SEHNR and CDR2 as FQNEAQ (reference sequence). CDR3 amino acids: CASSYRGLGGGTEAFF. The CDR3 DNA reads TGTGCCAGCAGTTACAGGGGACTTGGGGGAGGCACTGAAGCTTTCTTT.

This clone is medium-sized (0.01 to 0.1%) by share. The gene calls are TRBV5-6 and TRBJ2-2; TRBD2 matches at 8 bases. The CDR3 consists of 15 residues. Germline CDR1 reads SGHDT; CDR2 reads YYEEEE. J was trimmed by 4 bases and V by 3 bases; bases with no gene match: 5. The CDR3 coding sequence is TGTGCCAGCAGCTCCGGGACTAGTGGCACCGGGGAGCTGTTTTTT. Encoded protein: CASSSGTSGTGELFF.